A single sample is the source of the 21 T cell receptor beta chains below, sequenced in a study of blood T cell repertoires in COVID-19. TCRdb's table, derived via immunoSEQ multiplex PCR, lists solely in-frame clones and lacks some. The data contain tens of thousands of clones, almost 85% of them singletons. Specimen: peripheral blood. The receptors come from a man of 80 years or more with acute or convalescent COVID-19.

The CDR3 DNA reads as TGCGCCAGCAGCCAACTTGGACTGGCTATTGGGACCCAGTACTTC. It translates to CASSQLGLAIGTQYF. V and J are TRBV4-1 and TRBJ2-5; a possible D gene is TRBD2 (5 bases). The CDR3 consists of 15 residues. Trimming removed 2 bases from V and 7 bases from J, with 17 bases in between. Germline V gene data show CDR1 as MGHRA and CDR2 as YSYEKL.

This chain links TRBV4-1 with TRBJ2-1, with 9 bases that match TRBD2. This CDR3 spans 17 amino acids. Per germline, CDR1 MGHRA and CDR2 YSYEKL. The V gene end was trimmed by 1 base and the J gene end by 1 base; junction bases not matched to a gene: 5. The DNA of the CDR3 is TGCGCCAGCAGCCAAGGGACTAGCGTCGGTTCCTACAATGAGCAGTTCTTC. Amino acid sequence: CASSQGTSVGSYNEQFF.

The gene calls are TRBV3-1 (or the pseudogene TRBV3-2) and TRBJ1-1, with D perhaps TRBD1 (5 bases). There are 14 residues in the CDR3. Germline V gene lookup returns CDR1 LGHDT and CDR2 YNNKEL (reference sequence). The V gene lost 4 bases and the J gene lost 1 base, with 10 bases spanning the gap. The CDR3 coding sequence is TGTGCCAGCAGCCGCAGGGATTGGAACACTGAAGCTTTCTTT. It specifies CASSRRDWNTEAFF.

This clone appeared a few times. The chain couples TRBV18 to TRBJ2-5, with D unclear. V shed 1 base and J shed 5 bases, with 11 bases lying between them. Germline assignment: CDR1 KGHSH and CDR2 LQKENI. This CDR3 contains 14 residues. CDR3 sequence (DNA): TGTGCCAGCTCACCACGCCCGGGTTTGGAGACCCAGTACTTC. This codes for CASSPRPGLETQYF.

CDR3 in amino acids: CASSFGGQETQYF. In DNA form, the CDR3 reads TGCGCCAGCAGCTTTGGCGGCCAAGAGACCCAGTACTTC. This chain connects TRBV5-1 to TRBJ2-5, with no clear D. V was trimmed by 2 bases and J by 1 base, leaving 6 bases between them. Germline CDR1 is SGHRS and CDR2 is YFSETQ. The CDR3 is 13 amino acids.

V usage is TRBV18 and J usage is TRBJ1-2; the match to TRBD1 covers 7 bases. V gave up 4 bases and J gave up 2 bases; unmatched junction bases: 10. This CDR3 has 16 amino acids. The germline gives CDR1 KGHSH, CDR2 LQKENI. As DNA, the CDR3 is TGTGCCAGCTCACTTCTAGGACAGGAATCAAACTATGGCTACACCTTC. Its translation: CASSLLGQESNYGYTF.

The chain recombines TRBV7-9 with TRBJ1-2, with TRBD1 as a possible D gene (5 bases). V was shortened by 0 bases and J by 2 bases, with 7 bases between the two germline ends. The germline V gene has CDR1 SEHNR and CDR2 FQNEAQ (reference sequence). This CDR3 contains 14 residues. This chain's CDR3 is CASSLAQANYGYTF. CDR3 nucleotides: TGTGCCAGCAGCTTAGCACAGGCGAACTATGGCTACACCTTC.

This chain joins TRBV11-3 and TRBJ1-2; weak D call: TRBD1 (6 bases). This CDR3 is built from 18 residues. Germline CDR1 reads SGHNT; CDR2 reads YENEEA. Between the trimmed V and J ends, which lost 1 base and 0 bases, there was a span of 18 bases. This CDR3 is CASSLVRQGISSNYGYTF. The CDR3, as DNA: TGTGCCAGCAGCTTAGTCCGGCAGGGGATTTCTTCTAACTATGGCTACACCTTC.

The chain employs TRBV19 and TRBJ2-1; 7 bases fit TRBD2. The germline V gene encodes CDR1 LNHDA and CDR2 SQIVND (reference sequence). CDR3 size: 15 residues. V lost 2 bases, J lost 8 bases, and 9 bases stayed unmatched. CDR3 sequence (DNA): TGTGCCAGTAGTATAACCGAAGCGGGGTGGGATGAGCAGTTCTTC. It codes for CASSITEAGWDEQFF. The full variable domain, rest sourced from reference TRBV19 and TRBJ2-1, is DGGITQSPKYLFRKEGQNVTLSCEQNLNHDAMYWYRQDPGQGLRLIYYSQIVNDFQKGDIAEGYSVSREKKESFPLTVTSAQKNPTAFYLCASSITEAGWDEQFFGPGTRLTVL.

This clone came up a few times. The chain carries TRBV2 and TRBJ2-1, with TRBD2 matching over 15 bases. The CDR3 has 15 residues. The ends lost 7 bases at V and 7 bases at J; junction bases unmatched: 5. The V gene's germline CDR1 is SNHLY and CDR2 FYNNEI. The chain's CDR3 is CASIRTSGGANEQFF. The CDR3 coding sequence is TGTGCCAGCATAAGGACTAGCGGGGGGGCAAATGAGCAGTTCTTC.

The chain has TRBV5-1 and TRBJ2-7; tentatively, D is TRBD1 (6 bases). The germline gives CDR1 SGHRS, CDR2 YFSETQ. This CDR3 region has 17 residues. V lost 3 bases to trimming and J lost 4 bases, with 23 bases between them. For the CDR3, the DNA is TGCGCCAGCAGCTCTTTGCCCACTGGGGGCTTAAATTACGAGCAGTACTTC. This encodes CASSSLPTGGLNYEQYF.

The chain uses TRBV7-9 and TRBJ1-2, with a tentative D call TRBD1 (5 bases). The CDR3 loop spans 14 amino acids. V lost 5 bases, J lost 8 bases, and 18 bases lay in between. Per germline, CDR1 SEHNR and CDR2 FQNEAQ (reference sequence). The CDR3 nucleotides read TGTGCCAGCAGCCCCCAAGGAACGACAGTCGGCTACACCTTC. The encoded protein is CASSPQGTTVGYTF.

The chain carries TRBV5-4 and TRBJ2-3; D is undetermined. Germline values: CDR1 SGHNT, CDR2 YYREEE (reference sequence). Trimming removed 4 bases at V and 4 bases at J, with 4 bases between. This CDR3 has 11 residues. The CDR3 coding sequence is TGTGCCAGCAGCCGAGCAGATACGCAGTATTTT. Translation: CASSRADTQYF.

This rearrangement joins TRBV15 to TRBJ2-3, with 8 bases fitting TRBD2. Germline CDR1 is LNHNV and CDR2 is YYDKDF (reference sequence). CDR3 length equals 15 residues. V lost 0 bases to trimming and J lost 1 base; unmatched junction nucleotides: 0. The CDR3 loop reads CATSRERGGTDTQYF. As DNA, the CDR3 is TGTGCCACCAGCAGAGAGCGGGGGGGCACAGATACGCAGTATTTT.

V is TRBV7-3 and J is TRBJ2-6, with D possibly being TRBD1 (6 bases). The V gene's germline CDR1 is SGHTA and CDR2 FQGTGA. The V end lost 5 bases, the J end lost 0 bases, and 20 bases lay between the germline ends. The CDR3 contains 19 residues. The CDR3: CASSLRTTGYSSGANVLTF. For the CDR3, the DNA is TGTGCCAGCAGCCTACGTACTACAGGGTACAGCTCTGGGGCCAACGTCCTGACTTTC.

This sequence joins TRBV2 and TRBJ1-2; D uncertain. The CDR3 is made up of 13 amino acids. CDR1 and CDR2 from the germline V gene are SNHLY and FYNNEI. The V and J ends lost 2 bases and 1 base respectively, with 5 bases between them. CDR3 amino acids: CASSENGNYGYTF. CDR3 sequence (DNA): TGTGCCAGCAGTGAAAACGGTAACTATGGCTACACCTTC.

This rearrangement joins TRBV7-2 to TRBJ2-3; perhaps TRBD2 as D (6 bases). The V gene lost 5 bases and the J gene lost 8 bases, with 14 bases spanning the gap. This CDR3 contains 13 residues. Germline V lookup: CDR1 SGHTA, CDR2 FQGNSA. The CDR3 DNA sequence: TGTGCCAGCAGCGGTTTTACGGAGGGTACGCAGTATTTT. This codes for CASSGFTEGTQYF.

The rearrangement uses TRBV2 and TRBJ1-2, with TRBD1 matching over 9 bases. The CDR3 is 18 amino acids. Per germline, CDR1 SNHLY and CDR2 FYNNEI. The V segment lost 6 bases and the J segment 1 base; nucleotides outside the gene matches: 15. CDR3: CASRPNRQGGIVNYGYTF. The CDR3 region has the DNA TGTGCCAGCAGGCCGAATCGACAGGGGGGGATCGTTAACTATGGCTACACCTTC.

V gene TRBV5-6 combines with J gene TRBJ1-3, with D possibly TRBD1 on 5 matching bases. CDR1 is SGHDT, CDR2 YYEEEE, per germline. V lost 4 bases, J lost 4 bases, and 12 bases lay in between. CDR3 length: 14 residues. CDR3 nucleotide sequence: TGTGCCAGCAGCCCCACAGGAGGGGGAAACACCATATATTTT. Translation: CASSPTGGGNTIYF.

V is TRBV4-2 and J is TRBJ1-5; TRBD1 aligns across 7 bases. This CDR3 comprises 17 residues. Germline V gene lookup returns CDR1 LGHNA and CDR2 YNFKEQ. With V trimmed by 2 bases and J by 4 bases, 11 bases remained unmatched. The CDR3 nucleotides read TGTGCCAGCAGCCAAAGCCTGACCGGGACAGTTAATCAGCCCCAGCATTTT. Translated: CASSQSLTGTVNQPQHF.

The V gene is TRBV28, the J gene TRBJ1-3; the D gene is possibly TRBD1 (5 bases). This CDR3 spans 15 amino acids. V lost 6 bases and J 1 base, leaving 13 bases between the germline ends. Looked up from germline, CDR1 is MDHEN and CDR2 is SYDVKM. DNA of the CDR3: TGTGCCAGCAGCCAGGGTAAGAGATCTGGAAACACCATATATTTT. Translated, it gives CASSQGKRSGNTIYF.